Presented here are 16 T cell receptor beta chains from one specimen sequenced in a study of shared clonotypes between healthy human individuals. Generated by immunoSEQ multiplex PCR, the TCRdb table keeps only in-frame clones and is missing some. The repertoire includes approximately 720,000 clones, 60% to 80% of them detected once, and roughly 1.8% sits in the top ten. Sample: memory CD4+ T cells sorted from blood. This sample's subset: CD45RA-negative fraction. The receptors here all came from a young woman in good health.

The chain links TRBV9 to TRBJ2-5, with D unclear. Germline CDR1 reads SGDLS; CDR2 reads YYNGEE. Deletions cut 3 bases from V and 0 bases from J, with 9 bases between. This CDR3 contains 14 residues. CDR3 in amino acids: CASSAELYQETQYF. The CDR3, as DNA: TGTGCCAGCAGCGCAGAACTTTACCAAGAGACCCAGTACTTC.

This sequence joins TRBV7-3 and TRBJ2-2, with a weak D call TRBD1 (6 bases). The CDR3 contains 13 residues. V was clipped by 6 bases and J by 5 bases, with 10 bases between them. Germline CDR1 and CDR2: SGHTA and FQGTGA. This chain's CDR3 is CASSQGMTGELFF. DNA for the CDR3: TGTGCCAGCAGTCAGGGGATGACCGGGGAGCTGTTTTTT. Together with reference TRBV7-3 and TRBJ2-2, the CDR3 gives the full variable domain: GAGVSQTPSNKVTEKGKYVELRCDPISGHTALYWYRQSLGQGPEFLIYFQGTGAADDSGLPNDRFFAVRPEGSVSTLKIQRTERGDSAVYLCASSQGMTGELFFGEGSRLTVL.

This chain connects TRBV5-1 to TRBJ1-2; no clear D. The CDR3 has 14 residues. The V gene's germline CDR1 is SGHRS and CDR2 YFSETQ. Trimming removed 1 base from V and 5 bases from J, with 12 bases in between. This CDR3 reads CASSLSGVWYGYTF. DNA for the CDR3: TGCGCCAGCAGCTTGTCCGGGGTTTGGTATGGCTACACCTTC.

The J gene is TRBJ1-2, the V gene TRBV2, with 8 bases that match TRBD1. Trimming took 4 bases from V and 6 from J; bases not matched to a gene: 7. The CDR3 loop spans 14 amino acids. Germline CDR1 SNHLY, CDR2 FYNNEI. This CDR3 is CASSVLQGGNGYTF. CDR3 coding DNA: TGTGCCAGCAGTGTCTTACAGGGGGGAAATGGCTACACCTTC.

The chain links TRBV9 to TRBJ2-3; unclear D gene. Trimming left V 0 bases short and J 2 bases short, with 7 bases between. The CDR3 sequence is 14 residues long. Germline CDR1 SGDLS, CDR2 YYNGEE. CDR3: CASSVVGITDTQYF. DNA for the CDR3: TGTGCCAGCAGCGTAGTAGGGATCACAGATACGCAGTATTTT.

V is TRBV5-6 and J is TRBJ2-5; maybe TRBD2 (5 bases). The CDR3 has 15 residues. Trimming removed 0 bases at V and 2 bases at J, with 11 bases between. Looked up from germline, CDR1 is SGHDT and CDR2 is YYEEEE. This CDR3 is CASSLVVGVQETQYF. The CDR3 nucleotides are TGTGCCAGCAGCTTGGTGGTGGGAGTTCAAGAGACCCAGTACTTC.

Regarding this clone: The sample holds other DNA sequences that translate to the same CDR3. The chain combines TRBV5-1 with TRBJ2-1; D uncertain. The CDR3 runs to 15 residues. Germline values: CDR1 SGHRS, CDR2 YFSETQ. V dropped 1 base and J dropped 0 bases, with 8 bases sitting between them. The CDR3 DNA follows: TGCGCCAGCAGCTTGTCGGTGAGCTCCTACAATGAGCAGTTCTTC. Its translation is CASSLSVSSYNEQFF.

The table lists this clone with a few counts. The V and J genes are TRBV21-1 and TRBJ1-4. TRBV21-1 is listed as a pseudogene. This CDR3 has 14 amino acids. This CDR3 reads CASSKMGPNEKLFF. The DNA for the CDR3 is TGTGCCAGCAGCAAGATGGGTCCTAATGAAAAACTGTTTTTT.

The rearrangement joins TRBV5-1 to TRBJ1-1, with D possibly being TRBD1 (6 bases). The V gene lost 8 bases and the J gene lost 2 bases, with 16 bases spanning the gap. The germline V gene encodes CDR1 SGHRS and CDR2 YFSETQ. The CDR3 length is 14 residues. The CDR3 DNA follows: TGCGCCAGTGCTCTGGACAGACAAAACACTGAAGCTTTCTTT. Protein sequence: CASALDRQNTEAFF.

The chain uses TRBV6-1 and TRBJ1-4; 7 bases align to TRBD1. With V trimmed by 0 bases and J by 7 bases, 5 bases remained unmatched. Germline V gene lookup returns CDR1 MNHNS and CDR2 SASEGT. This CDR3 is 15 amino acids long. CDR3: CASSEASGGGEKLFF. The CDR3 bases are TGTGCCAGCAGTGAAGCGTCAGGGGGAGGTGAAAAACTGTTTTTT.

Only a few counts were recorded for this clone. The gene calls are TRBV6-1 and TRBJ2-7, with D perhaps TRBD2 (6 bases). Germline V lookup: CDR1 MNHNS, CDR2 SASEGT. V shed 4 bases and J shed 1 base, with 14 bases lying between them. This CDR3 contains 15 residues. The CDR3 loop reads CASSGSLSGSYEQYF. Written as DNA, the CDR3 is TGTGCCAGCAGTGGAAGCCTGAGCGGGTCCTACGAGCAGTACTTC.

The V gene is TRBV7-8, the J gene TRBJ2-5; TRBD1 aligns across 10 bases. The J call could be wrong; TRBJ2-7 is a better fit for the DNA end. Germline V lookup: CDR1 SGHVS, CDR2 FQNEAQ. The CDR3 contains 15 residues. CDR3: CASSPRTGGTYEQYF. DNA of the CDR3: TGTGCCAGCAGCCCGAGGACAGGGGGGACCTACGAGCAGTACTTC.

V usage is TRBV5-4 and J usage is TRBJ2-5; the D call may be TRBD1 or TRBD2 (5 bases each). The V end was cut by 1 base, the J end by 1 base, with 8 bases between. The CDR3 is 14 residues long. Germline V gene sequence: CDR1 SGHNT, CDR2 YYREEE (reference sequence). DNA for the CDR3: TGTGCCAGCAGCTTGAGGGGACCCCAAGAGACCCAGTACTTC. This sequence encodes CASSLRGPQETQYF.

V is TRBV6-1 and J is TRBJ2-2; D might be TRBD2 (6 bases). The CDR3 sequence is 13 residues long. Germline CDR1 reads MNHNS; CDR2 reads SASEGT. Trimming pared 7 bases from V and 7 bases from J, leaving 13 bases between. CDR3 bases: TGTGCCAGCACCTTCGGAGCGGGCGGGGAGCTGTTTTTT. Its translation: CASTFGAGGELFF.

CDR3 sequence: CSVTQETQYF. The CDR3 coding sequence is TGCAGCGTGACTCAAGAGACCCAGTACTTC. The V call is TRBV29-1, the J call TRBJ2-5; D is uncertain. In germline, CDR1 is SQVTM, CDR2 ANQGSEA. The CDR3 spans 10 residues. V shed 6 bases and J shed 2 bases, with 4 bases lying between them.

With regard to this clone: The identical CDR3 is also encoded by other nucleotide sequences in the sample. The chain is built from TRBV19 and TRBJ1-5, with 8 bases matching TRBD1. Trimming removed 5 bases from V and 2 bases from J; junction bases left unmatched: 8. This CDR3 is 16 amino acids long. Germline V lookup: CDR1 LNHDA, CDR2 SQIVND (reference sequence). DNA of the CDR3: TGTGCCAGTAGTTCCCAGGGGGCGCGTGGCAATCAGCCCCAGCATTTT. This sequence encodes CASSSQGARGNQPQHF.